This T cell receptor beta chain was sequenced for a study of T and B cells in COVID-19 patients. General study points: Patients with COVID-19 reportedly showed strongly skewed T cell receptor beta variable and joining gene usage.

The CDR3 length is 15 residues. CDR1 is SGHRS, CDR2 YFSETQ, per germline. The V and J ends lost 4 bases and 3 bases, in that order; junction bases with no gene match: 9. Multiplex PCR with BIOMED2 TRB-A/B primer pools amplified TRB rearrangements. MiXCR, applied by TCRdb to the multiplex PCR reads, yields one record per CDR3 protein. The sample consists of 6,400 or so distinct CDR3 sequences, about 27% of them appearing once. Blood genomic DNA input for TRB amplification was about 240-500 ng. In this sample, this clonotype turned up a few times. Its antigen is unknown. The sequenced material came from blood. The chain is built from TRBV5-1 and TRBJ2-7; 8 bases are a match to TRBD2. The TCR was taken from a human donor with active COVID-19. CDR3: CASSQGGGPLYEQYF. As DNA, the CDR3 is TGCGCCAGCAGCCAGGGCGGGGGGCCCCTCTACGAGCAGTACTTC.